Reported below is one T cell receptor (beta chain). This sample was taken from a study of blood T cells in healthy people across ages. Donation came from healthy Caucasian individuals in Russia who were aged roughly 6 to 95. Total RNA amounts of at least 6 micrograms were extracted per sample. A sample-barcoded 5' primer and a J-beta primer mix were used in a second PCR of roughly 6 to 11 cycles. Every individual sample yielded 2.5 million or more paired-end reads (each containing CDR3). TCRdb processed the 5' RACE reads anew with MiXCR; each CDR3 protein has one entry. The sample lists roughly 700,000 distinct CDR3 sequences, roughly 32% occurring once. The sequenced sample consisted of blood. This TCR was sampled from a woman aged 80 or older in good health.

The CDR3 here is CASSLLQGGTEAFF. CDR3 DNA: TGTGCCAGCAGTTTGTTGCAGGGGGGCACTGAAGCTTTCTTT. V gene TRBV12-3 or TRBV12-4 combines with J gene TRBJ1-1; TRBD1 matches 7 bases. The CDR3 contains 14 residues. The V segment lost 3 bases and the J segment 4 bases; nucleotides outside the gene matches: 5.